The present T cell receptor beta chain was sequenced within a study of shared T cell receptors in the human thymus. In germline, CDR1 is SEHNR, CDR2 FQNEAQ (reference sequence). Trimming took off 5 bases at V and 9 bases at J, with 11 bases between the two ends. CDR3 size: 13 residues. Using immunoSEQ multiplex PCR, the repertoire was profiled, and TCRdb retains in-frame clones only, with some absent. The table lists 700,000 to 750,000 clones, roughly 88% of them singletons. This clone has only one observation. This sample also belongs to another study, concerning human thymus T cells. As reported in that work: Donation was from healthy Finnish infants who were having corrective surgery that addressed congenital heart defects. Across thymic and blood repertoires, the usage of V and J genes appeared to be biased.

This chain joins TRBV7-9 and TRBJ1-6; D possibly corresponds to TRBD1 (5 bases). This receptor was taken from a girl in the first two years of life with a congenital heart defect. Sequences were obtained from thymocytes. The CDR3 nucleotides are TGTGCCAGCAGCCTTGGGGGGGGTTCACCCCTCCACTTT. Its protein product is CASSLGGGSPLHF.